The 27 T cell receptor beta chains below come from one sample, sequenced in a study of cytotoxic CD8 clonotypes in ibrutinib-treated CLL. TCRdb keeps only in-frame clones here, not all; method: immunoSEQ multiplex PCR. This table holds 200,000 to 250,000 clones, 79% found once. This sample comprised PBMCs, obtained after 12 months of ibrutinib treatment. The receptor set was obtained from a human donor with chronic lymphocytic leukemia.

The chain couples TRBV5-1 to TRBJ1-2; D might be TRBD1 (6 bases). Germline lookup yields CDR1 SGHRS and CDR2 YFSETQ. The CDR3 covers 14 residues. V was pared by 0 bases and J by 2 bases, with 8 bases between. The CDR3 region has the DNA TGCGCCAGCAGCTTGGGACAGGCGAACTATGGCTACACCTTC. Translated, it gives CASSLGQANYGYTF.

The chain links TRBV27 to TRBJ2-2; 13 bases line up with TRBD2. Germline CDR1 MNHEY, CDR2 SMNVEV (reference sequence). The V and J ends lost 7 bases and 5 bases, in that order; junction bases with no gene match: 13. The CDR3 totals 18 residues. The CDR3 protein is CASTKVPGLAGITGELFF. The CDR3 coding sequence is TGTGCCAGCACCAAAGTCCCGGGACTAGCGGGGATAACCGGGGAGCTGTTTTTT.

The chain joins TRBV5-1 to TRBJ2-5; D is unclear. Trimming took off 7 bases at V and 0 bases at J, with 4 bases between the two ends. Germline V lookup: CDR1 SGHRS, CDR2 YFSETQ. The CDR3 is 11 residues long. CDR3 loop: CASEDQETQYF. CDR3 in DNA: TGCGCCAGCGAAGACCAAGAGACCCAGTACTTC.

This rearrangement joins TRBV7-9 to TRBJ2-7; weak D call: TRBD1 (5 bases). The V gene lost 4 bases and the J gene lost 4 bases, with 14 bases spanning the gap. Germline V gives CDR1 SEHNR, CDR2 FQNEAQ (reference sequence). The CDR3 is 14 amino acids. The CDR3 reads CASSSRQNTYEQYF. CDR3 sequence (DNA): TGTGCCAGCAGCTCTCGACAGAACACTTACGAGCAGTACTTC.

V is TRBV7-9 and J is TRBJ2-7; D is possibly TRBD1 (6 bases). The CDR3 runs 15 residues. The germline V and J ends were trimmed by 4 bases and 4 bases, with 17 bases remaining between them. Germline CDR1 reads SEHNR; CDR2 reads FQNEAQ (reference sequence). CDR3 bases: TGTGCCAGCAGCTCTATCCTCACAGGGTCTTACGAGCAGTACTTC. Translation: CASSSILTGSYEQYF.

Written as DNA, the CDR3 is TGTGCCAGCAGTGATAATTTCGGAGCGGGAGTTCAGGGAGATACGCAGTATTTT. This sequence encodes CASSDNFGAGVQGDTQYF. V gene TRBV2 combines with J gene TRBJ2-3, with TRBD2 matching over 8 bases. Per the germline V gene, CDR1 is SNHLY and CDR2 is FYNNEI. The CDR3 is 18 residues long. V shed 3 bases, J shed 5 bases, and the junction held 16 bases outside the gene matches.

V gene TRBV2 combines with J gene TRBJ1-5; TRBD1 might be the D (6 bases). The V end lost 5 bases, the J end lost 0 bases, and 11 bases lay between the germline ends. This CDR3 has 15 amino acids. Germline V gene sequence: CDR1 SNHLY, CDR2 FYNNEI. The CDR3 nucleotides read TGTGCCAGCAGTACTGACAGGAATAGCAATCAGCCCCAGCATTTT. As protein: CASSTDRNSNQPQHF.

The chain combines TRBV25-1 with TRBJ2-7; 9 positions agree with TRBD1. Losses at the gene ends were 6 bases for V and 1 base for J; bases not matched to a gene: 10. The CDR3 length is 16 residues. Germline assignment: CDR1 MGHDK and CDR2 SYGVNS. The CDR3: CASSSTGGEGSYEQYF. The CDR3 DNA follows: TGTGCCAGCAGCAGCACAGGGGGCGAGGGATCCTACGAGCAGTACTTC.

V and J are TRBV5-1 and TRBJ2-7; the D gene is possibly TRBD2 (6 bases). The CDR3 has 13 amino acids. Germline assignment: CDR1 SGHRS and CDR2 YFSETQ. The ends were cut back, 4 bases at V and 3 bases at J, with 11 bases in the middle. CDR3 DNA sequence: TGCGCCAGCAGCCTCGGGAGCGACTACGAGCAGTACTTC. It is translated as CASSLGSDYEQYF.

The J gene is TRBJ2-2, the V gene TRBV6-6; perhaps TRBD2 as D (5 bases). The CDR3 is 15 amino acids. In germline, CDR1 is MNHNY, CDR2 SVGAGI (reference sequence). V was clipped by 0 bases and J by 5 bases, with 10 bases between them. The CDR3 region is CASSYSAGTTGELFF. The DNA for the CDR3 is TGTGCCAGCAGTTACTCGGCGGGTACAACCGGGGAGCTGTTTTTT.

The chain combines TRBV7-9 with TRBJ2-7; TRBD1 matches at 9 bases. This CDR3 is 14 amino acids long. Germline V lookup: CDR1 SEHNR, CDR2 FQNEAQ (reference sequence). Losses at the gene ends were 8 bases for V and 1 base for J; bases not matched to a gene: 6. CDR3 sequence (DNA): TGTGCCAGCGAGGACAGGGGAACTTCCTACGAGCAGTACTTC. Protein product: CASEDRGTSYEQYF. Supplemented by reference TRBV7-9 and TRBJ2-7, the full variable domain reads DTGVSQNPRHKITKRGQNVTFRCDPISEHNRLYWYRQTLGQGPEFLTYFQNEAQLEKSRLLSDRFSAERPKGSFSTLEIQRTEQGDSAMYLCASEDRGTSYEQYFGPGTRLTVT.

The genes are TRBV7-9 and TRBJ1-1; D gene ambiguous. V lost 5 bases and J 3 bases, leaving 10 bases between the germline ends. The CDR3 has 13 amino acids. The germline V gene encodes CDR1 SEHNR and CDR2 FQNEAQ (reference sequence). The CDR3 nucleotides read TGTGCCAGCAGCCCTTTAGCGGACACTGAAGCTTTCTTT. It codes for CASSPLADTEAFF.

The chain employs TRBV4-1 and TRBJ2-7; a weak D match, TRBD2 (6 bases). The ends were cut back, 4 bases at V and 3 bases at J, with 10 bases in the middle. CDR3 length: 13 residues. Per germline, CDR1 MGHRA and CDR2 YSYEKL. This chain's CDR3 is CASSRLENYEQYF. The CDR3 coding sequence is TGCGCCAGCAGCCGACTAGAGAACTACGAGCAGTACTTC.

The CDR3, as DNA: TGTGCCAGCAGCGCACAGGGGATGAACACTGAAGCTTTCTTT. This codes for CASSAQGMNTEAFF. The V gene is TRBV7-3, the J gene TRBJ1-1; TRBD1 aligns across 7 bases. The CDR3 totals 14 residues. Per the germline V gene, CDR1 is SGHTA and CDR2 is FQGTGA. Losses at the gene ends were 5 bases for V and 0 bases for J; bases not matched to a gene: 3.

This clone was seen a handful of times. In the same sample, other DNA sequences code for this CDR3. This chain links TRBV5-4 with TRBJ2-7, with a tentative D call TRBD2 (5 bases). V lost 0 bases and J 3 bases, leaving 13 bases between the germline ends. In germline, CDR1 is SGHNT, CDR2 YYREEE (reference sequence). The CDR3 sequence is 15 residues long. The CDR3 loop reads CASSLEGFGNYEQYF. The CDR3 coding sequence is TGTGCCAGCAGCTTGGAAGGCTTCGGGAACTACGAGCAGTACTTC.

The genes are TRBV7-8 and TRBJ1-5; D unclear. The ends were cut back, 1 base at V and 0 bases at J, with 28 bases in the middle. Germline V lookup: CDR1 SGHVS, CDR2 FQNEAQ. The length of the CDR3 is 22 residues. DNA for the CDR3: TGTGCCAGCAGCTTAGATCACCTACGGGGTCCCGACCCACGCTCTAGCAATCAGCCCCAGCATTTT. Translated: CASSLDHLRGPDPRSSNQPQHF.

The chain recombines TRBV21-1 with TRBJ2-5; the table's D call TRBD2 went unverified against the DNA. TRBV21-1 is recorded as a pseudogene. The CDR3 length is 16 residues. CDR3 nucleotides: TGTGCCAGCAGCAAAAGGCACACCTACATAGCCGAGACCCAGTACTTC. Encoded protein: CASSKRHTYIAETQYF.

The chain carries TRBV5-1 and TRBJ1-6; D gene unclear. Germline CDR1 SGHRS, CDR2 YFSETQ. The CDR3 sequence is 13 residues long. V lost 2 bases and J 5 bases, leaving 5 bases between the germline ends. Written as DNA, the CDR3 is TGCGCCAGCAGCTTCGGGGATAATTCACCCCTCCACTTT. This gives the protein CASSFGDNSPLHF.

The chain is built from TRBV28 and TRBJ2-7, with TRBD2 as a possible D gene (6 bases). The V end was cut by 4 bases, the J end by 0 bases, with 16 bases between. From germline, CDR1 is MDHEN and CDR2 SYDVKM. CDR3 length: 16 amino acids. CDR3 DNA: TGTGCCAGCAGTTCGGGAACAGCGGGCCTCTCCTACGAGCAGTACTTC. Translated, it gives CASSSGTAGLSYEQYF.

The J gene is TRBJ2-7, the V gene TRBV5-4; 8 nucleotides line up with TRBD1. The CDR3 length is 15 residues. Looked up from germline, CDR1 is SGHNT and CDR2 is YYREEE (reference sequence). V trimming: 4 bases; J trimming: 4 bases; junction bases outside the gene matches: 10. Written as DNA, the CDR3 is TGTGCCAGCAGCCCGCCGGACAGGGTCGAGTACGAGCAGTACTTC. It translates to CASSPPDRVEYEQYF. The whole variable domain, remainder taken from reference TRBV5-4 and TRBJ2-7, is ETGVTQSPTHLIKTRGQQVTLRCSSQSGHNTVSWYQQALGQGPQFIFQYYREEENGRGNFPPRFSGLQFPNYSSELNVNALELDDSALYLCASSPPDRVEYEQYFGPGTRLTVT.

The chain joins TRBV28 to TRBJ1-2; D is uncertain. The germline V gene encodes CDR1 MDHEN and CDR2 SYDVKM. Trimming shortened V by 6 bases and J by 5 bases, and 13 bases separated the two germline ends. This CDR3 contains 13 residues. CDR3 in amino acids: CASRTGRKYGYTF. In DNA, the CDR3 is TGTGCCAGCAGGACGGGCAGGAAGTATGGCTACACCTTC.

CDR3 nucleotide sequence: TGTGCCAGCAGCTTCGGACAGGGGGAGAGGGACACCGGGGAGCTGTTTTTT. Its translation: CASSFGQGERDTGELFF. The V and J genes are TRBV7-6 and TRBJ2-2; TRBD1 matches 10 bases. CDR1 is SGHVS and CDR2 is FNYEAQ in the germline V gene. The CDR3 totals 17 residues. J gave up 3 bases and V 3 bases, and 7 bases lay outside the gene matches.

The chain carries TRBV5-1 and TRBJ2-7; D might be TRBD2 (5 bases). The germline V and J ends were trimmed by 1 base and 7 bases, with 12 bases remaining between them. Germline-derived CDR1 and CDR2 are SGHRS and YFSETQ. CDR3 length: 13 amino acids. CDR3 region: CASSLSGFWEQYF. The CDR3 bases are TGCGCCAGCAGCTTGTCGGGGTTTTGGGAGCAGTACTTC.

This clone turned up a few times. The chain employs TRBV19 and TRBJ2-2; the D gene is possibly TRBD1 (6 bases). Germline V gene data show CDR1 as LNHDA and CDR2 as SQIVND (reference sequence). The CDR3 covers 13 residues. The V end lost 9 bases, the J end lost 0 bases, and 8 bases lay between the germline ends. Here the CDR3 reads CASRGANTGELFF. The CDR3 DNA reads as TGTGCCAGCAGGGGCGCGAACACCGGGGAGCTGTTTTTT.

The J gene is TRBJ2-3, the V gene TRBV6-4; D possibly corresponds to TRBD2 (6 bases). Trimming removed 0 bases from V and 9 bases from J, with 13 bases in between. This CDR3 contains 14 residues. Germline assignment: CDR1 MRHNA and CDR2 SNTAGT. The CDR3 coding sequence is TGTGCCAGCAGTGACTCGACAACCGCGGGGACGCAGTATTTT. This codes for CASSDSTTAGTQYF.

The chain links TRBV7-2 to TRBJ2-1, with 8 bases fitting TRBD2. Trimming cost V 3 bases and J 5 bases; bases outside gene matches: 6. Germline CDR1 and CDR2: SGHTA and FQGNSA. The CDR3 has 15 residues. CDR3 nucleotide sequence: TGTGCCAGCAGCTTCTTAGCGGGACCAAACAATGAGCAGTTCTTC. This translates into CASSFLAGPNNEQFF.

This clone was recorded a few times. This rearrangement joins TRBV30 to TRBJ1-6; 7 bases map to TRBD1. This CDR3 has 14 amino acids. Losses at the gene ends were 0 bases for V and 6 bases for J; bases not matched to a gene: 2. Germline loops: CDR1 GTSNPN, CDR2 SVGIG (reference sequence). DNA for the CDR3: TGTGCCTGGAGTGTCGGGACAGTTAATTCACCCCTCCACTTT. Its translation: CAWSVGTVNSPLHF.